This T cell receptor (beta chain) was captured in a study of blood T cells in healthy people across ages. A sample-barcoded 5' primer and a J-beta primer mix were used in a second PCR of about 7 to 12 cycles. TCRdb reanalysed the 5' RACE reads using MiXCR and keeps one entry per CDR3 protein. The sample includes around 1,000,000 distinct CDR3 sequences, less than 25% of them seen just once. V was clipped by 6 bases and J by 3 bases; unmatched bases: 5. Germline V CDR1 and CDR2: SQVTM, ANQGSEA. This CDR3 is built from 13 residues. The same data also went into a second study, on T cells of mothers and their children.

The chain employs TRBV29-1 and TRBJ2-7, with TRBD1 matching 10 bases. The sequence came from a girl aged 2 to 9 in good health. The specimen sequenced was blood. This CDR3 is CSVGGQGHYEQYF. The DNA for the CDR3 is TGCAGCGTCGGGGGACAGGGGCACTACGAGCAGTACTTC.